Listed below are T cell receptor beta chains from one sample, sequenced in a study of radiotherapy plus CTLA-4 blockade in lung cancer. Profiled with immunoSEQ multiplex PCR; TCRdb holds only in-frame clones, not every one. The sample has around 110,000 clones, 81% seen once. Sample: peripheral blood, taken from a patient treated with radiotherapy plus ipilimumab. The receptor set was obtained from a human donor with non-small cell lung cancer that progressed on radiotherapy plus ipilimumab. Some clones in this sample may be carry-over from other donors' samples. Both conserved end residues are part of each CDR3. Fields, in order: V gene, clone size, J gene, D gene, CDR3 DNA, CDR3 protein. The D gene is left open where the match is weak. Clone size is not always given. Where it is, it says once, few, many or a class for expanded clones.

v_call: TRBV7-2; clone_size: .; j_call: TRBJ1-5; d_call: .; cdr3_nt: TGTGCCAGCAGCTTAGATTTCCAGGGAGCTCAGCCCCAGCATTTT; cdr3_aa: CASSLDFQGAQPQHF
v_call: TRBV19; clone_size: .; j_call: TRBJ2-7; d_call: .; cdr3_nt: TGTGCCAGTAGTATAGGTCGGGGGAAGGACGAGCAGTACTTC; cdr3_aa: CASSIGRGKDEQYF
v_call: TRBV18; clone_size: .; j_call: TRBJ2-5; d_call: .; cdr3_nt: TGTGCCAGCTCACCACAGGGGCGAGAGACCCAGTACTTC; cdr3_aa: CASSPQGRETQYF
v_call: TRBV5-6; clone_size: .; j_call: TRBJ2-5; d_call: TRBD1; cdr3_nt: TGTGCCAGCAGCTTATACAGGGGGCGACGGGAGACCCAGTACTTC; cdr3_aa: CASSLYRGRRETQYF
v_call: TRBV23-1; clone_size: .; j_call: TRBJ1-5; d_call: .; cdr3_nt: TGCGCCAGCAGTCAATCGGGGGTTAGCAATCAGCCCCAGCATTTT; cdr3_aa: CASSQSGVSNQPQHF
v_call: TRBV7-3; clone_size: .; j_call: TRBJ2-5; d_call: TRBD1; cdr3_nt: TGTGCCAGCAGCCTCCGACAGGGGCCCCAAGAGACCCAGTACTTC; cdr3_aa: CASSLRQGPQETQYF
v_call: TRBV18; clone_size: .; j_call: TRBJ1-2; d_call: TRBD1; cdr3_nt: TGTGCCAGCTCATCGGGGACAGGGAGTAGCTACACCTTC; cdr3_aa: CASSSGTGSSYTF
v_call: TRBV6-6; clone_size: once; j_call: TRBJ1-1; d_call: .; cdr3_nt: TGTGCCAGCAGTACCCAAGTGAACACTGAAGCTTTCTTT; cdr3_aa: CASSTQVNTEAFF
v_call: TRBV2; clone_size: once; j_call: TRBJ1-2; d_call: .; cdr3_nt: TGTGCCGAAAGAAAGGGGTCCCTTCTCTATGGCTACACCTTC; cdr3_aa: CAERKGSLLYGYTF
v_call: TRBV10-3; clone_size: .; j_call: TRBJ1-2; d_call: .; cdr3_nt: TGTGCCATCAGTGGGGCGGTGTCCGGCTATGGCTACACCTTC; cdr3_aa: CAISGAVSGYGYTF
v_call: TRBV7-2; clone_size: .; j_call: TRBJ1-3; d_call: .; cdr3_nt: TGTGCCAGCAGCTTAGCAGGTAGAGGAAACACCATATATTTT; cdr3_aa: CASSLAGRGNTIYF
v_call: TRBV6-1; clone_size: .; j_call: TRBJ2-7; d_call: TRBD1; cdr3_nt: TGTGCCAGCAGGGACTTCGGGACAGGGGGCTACGAGCAGTACTTC; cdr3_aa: CASRDFGTGGYEQYF
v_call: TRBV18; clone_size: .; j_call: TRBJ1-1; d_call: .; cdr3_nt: TGTGCCAGCTCGCCGACCGCGGGAAACACTGAAGCTTTCTTT; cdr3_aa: CASSPTAGNTEAFF
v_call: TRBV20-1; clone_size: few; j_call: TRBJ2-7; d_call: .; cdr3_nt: TGCAGTGCTAGAGATTCGGGGCTACAGTACTTC; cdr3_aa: CSARDSGLQYF
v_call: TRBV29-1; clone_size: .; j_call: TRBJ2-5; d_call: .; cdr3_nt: TGCAGCGTTGATAGTGGAGCCAGGGAGACCCAGTACTTC; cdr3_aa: CSVDSGARETQYF
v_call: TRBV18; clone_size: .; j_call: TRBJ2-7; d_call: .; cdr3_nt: TGTGCCAGCTCAGCCGGGACCCCAGGGCCCTACGAGCAGTACTTC; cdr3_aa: CASSAGTPGPYEQYF
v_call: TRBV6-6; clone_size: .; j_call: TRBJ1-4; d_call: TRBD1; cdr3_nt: TGTGCCAGCAGCGCCGATCCCCGACAGGGTGGAAGGAAACTGTTTTTT; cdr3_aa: CASSADPRQGGRKLFF
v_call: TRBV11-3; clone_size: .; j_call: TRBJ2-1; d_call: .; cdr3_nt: TGTGCCAGCAGCCAACTGACTAGTGGGGCTGGTGAGCAGTTCTTC; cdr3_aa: CASSQLTSGAGEQFF
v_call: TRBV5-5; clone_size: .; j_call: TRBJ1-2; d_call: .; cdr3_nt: TGTGCCAGCAGCTTGGAAGCGACGGCCGTCTATGGCTACACCTTC; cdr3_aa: CASSLEATAVYGYTF
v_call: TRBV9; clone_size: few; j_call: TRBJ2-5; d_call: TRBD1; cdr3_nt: TGTGCCAGCAGCGCAACAGGGGACGTGGAGACCCAGTACTTC; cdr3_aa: CASSATGDVETQYF
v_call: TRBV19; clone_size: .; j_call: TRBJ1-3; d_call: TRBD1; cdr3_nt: TGTGCCACCGTGACAGGGACAGGAAACACCATATATTTT; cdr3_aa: CATVTGTGNTIYF
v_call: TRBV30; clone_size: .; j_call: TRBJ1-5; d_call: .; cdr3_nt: TGTGCCTGGAGCGCCGATCGGGGTCAGCCCCAGCATTTT; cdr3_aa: CAWSADRGQPQHF
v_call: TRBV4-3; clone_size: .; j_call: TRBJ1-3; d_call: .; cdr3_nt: TGCGCCAGCAGCCAAGTGATGACAGCGGACCCAGGAAACACCATATATTTT; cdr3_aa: CASSQVMTADPGNTIYF
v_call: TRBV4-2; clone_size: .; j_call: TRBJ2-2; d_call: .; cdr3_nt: TGTGCCAGCAGCAAAGGTTCCGAGGGGTCCGGGGAGCTGTTTTTT; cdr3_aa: CASSKGSEGSGELFF
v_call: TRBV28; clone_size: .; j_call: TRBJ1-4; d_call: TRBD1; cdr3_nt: TGTGCCAGCAGTTTCTCGCAGGGGGCGGTGACTAATGAAAAACTGTTTTTT; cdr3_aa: CASSFSQGAVTNEKLFF
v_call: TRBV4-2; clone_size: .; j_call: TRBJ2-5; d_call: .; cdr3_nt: TGTGCCAGCAGCCAAGAGGCCAGCACGAAACAAGAGACCCAGTACTTC; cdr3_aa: CASSQEASTKQETQYF
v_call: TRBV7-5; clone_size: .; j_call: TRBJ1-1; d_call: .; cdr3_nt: TGTGTCAGAAGCTTAAACAGGGGGGACACTGAAGCTTTCTTT; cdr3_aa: CVRSLNRGDTEAFF
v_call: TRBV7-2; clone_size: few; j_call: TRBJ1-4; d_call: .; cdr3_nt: TGTGCCAGCAGCCCCGAGAGGACATACCCAGGAAAACTGTTTTTT; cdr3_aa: CASSPERTYPGKLFF
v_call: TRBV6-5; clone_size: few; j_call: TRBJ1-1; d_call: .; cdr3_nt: TGTGCCAGCAGCTTTTGGGGCGGGAGCACTGAAGCTTTCTTT; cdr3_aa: CASSFWGGSTEAFF
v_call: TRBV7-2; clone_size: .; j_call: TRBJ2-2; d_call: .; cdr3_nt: TGTGCCAGCAGTATTTACACCGGGGAGCTGTTTTTT; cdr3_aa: CASSIYTGELFF
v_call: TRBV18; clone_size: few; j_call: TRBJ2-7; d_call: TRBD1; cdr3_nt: TGTGCCAGCTCAGAGTCCCAGGGGGCGCGCGAGCAGTACTTC; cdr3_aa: CASSESQGAREQYF